This is a list of T cell receptor beta chains from one sample in a study of cytomegalovirus exposure and HLA in healthy donors. Clones were sequenced by immunoSEQ multiplex PCR, and TCRdb holds only the in-frame ones, with some missing. The table includes about 140,000 clones, approximately 80% detected once. Sequenced sample: PBMCs. All receptors come from a woman in her thirties or forties in good health and CMV-seropositive. Both conserved end residues are part of each CDR3. Each record gives: CDR3 DNA, CDR3 protein, V gene, D gene, clone size, J gene. A D gene is named only where the DNA matches it firmly. Only part of the rows carry a size: once, few, many, or a class if the clone is expanded.

CDR3 DNA: TGCGCCAGCAGCCGGACAGGGAACACTGAAGCTTTCTTT
CDR3 protein: CASSRTGNTEAFF
V gene: TRBV4-1
D gene: TRBD1
clone size: few
J gene: TRBJ1-1

CDR3 DNA: TGTGCCATCAGTGAGTCCTCCGGGGAGCTGTTTTTT
CDR3 protein: CAISESSGELFF
V gene: TRBV10-3
D gene: -
clone size: -
J gene: TRBJ2-2

CDR3 DNA: TGTGCCAGCAGTCGGGTGTGGGATTCACCCCTCCACTTT
CDR3 protein: CASSRVWDSPLHF
V gene: TRBV6-4
D gene: -
clone size: few
J gene: TRBJ1-6

CDR3 DNA: TGTGCCAGCAGAGTAGCGCTCAAAAACATTCAGTACTTC
CDR3 protein: CASRVALKNIQYF
V gene: TRBV28
D gene: -
clone size: -
J gene: TRBJ2-4

CDR3 DNA: TGCGCCAGCAGCCAAGAAGTGACGGGGGACACTGAAGCTTTCTTT
CDR3 protein: CASSQEVTGDTEAFF
V gene: TRBV4-1
D gene: -
clone size: many
J gene: TRBJ1-1

CDR3 DNA: TGTGCTAGTGGTTTGTCGGGGGGCCAAGAGACCCAGTACTTC
CDR3 protein: CASGLSGGQETQYF
V gene: TRBV12-5
D gene: TRBD2
clone size: -
J gene: TRBJ2-5

CDR3 DNA: TGTGCCAGCAGCCAACAACGGGGGGAGGAGACCCAGTACTTC
CDR3 protein: CASSQQRGEETQYF
V gene: TRBV7-3
D gene: TRBD2
clone size: -
J gene: TRBJ2-5

CDR3 DNA: TGTGCCAGCAGTTACGGTGGGGCAGCTAATTCACCCCTCCACTTT
CDR3 protein: CASSYGGAANSPLHF
V gene: TRBV6-5
D gene: -
clone size: -
J gene: TRBJ1-6

CDR3 DNA: TGTGTCTCGCGGGGAGGGGCGGATACGCAGTATTTT
CDR3 protein: CVSRGGADTQYF
V gene: TRBV2
D gene: TRBD2
clone size: -
J gene: TRBJ2-3

CDR3 DNA: TGTGCCAGCAGCGGAGGACAGAGTTTTACCTACGAGCAGTACTTC
CDR3 protein: CASSGGQSFTYEQYF
V gene: TRBV9
D gene: -
clone size: -
J gene: TRBJ2-7

CDR3 DNA: TGTGCCAGCAAGTCTTTAGCGGGAGGTTACCCCTCTTTCGTAGATACGCAGTATTTT
CDR3 protein: CASKSLAGGYPSFVDTQYF
V gene: TRBV7-2
D gene: TRBD2
clone size: -
J gene: TRBJ2-3

CDR3 DNA: TGCGCCAGCAGTGATAGAGGTAGCGGCAAGCCCGAGCAGTACTTC
CDR3 protein: CASSDRGSGKPEQYF
V gene: TRBV10-2
D gene: -
clone size: few
J gene: TRBJ2-7

CDR3 DNA: TGTGCCAGCAGTCCTTGGACAGGTGGAGAAAAACTGTTTTTT
CDR3 protein: CASSPWTGGEKLFF
V gene: TRBV28
D gene: TRBD1
clone size: -
J gene: TRBJ1-4

CDR3 DNA: TGTGCCAGTAGTATAGAAGGAAAAGGGGCACGGACTGAAGCTTTCTTT
CDR3 protein: CASSIEGKGARTEAFF
V gene: TRBV19
D gene: -
clone size: few
J gene: TRBJ1-1

CDR3 DNA: TGTGCCAGCTCACCTACGACAGGGACTGGGGCCAACGTCCTGACTTTC
CDR3 protein: CASSPTTGTGANVLTF
V gene: TRBV18
D gene: TRBD1
clone size: -
J gene: TRBJ2-6

CDR3 DNA: TGTGCCAGCAGCTCCGACTTGAACACCGGGGAGCTGTTTTTT
CDR3 protein: CASSSDLNTGELFF
V gene: TRBV7-9
D gene: -
clone size: -
J gene: TRBJ2-2

CDR3 DNA: TGTGCCAGCAGTTACGACAGGAACAATCAGCCCCAGCATTTT
CDR3 protein: CASSYDRNNQPQHF
V gene: TRBV6-8
D gene: -
clone size: -
J gene: TRBJ1-5

CDR3 DNA: TGTGCCAGCACCGAATCACTAGCGGGAGGCGCGAAGACCCAGTACTTC
CDR3 protein: CASTESLAGGAKTQYF
V gene: TRBV6-6
D gene: TRBD2
clone size: -
J gene: TRBJ2-5

CDR3 DNA: TGTGCCAGCAGCTTCACGGACAGGGGAAGGAACGAGCAGTACTTC
CDR3 protein: CASSFTDRGRNEQYF
V gene: TRBV7-2
D gene: TRBD1
clone size: -
J gene: TRBJ2-7

CDR3 DNA: TGTGCCATCAAGGGGGCGGAGGAGACCCAGTACTTC
CDR3 protein: CAIKGAEETQYF
V gene: TRBV10-3
D gene: TRBD1
clone size: once
J gene: TRBJ2-5

CDR3 DNA: TGTGCCAGCTCACCCTCTGCTGACAGGGCTATTCGGCCCCAGCATTTT
CDR3 protein: CASSPSADRAIRPQHF
V gene: TRBV18
D gene: TRBD1
clone size: -
J gene: TRBJ1-5

CDR3 DNA: TGTGCCAGCAGCGTCCGGGACAGTAGGCAGACAGATACGCAGTATTTT
CDR3 protein: CASSVRDSRQTDTQYF
V gene: TRBV9
D gene: TRBD1
clone size: once
J gene: TRBJ2-3

CDR3 DNA: TGCGCCAGCAGTGAAGGGGGCAATGGTGGTGAAAAACTGTTTTTT
CDR3 protein: CASSEGGNGGEKLFF
V gene: TRBV10-1
D gene: TRBD1
clone size: -
J gene: TRBJ1-4

CDR3 DNA: TGTGCCAGCAGCCAGAGGACTAGCGGGACCTACAATGAGCAGTTCTTC
CDR3 protein: CASSQRTSGTYNEQFF
V gene: TRBV5-6
D gene: TRBD2
clone size: -
J gene: TRBJ2-1

CDR3 DNA: TGTGCCAGCTGGGGGGGAGCGGGAGCGGGATTCTACGAGCAGTACTTC
CDR3 protein: CASWGGAGAGFYEQYF
V gene: TRBV27
D gene: TRBD2
clone size: -
J gene: TRBJ2-7

CDR3 DNA: TGTGCCAGCAAGATGGGAGGGAGCACCTACGAGCAGTACTTC
CDR3 protein: CASKMGGSTYEQYF
V gene: TRBV2
D gene: TRBD2
clone size: -
J gene: TRBJ2-7

CDR3 DNA: TGTGCCAGCAGAGGACACTACTCTGGGGCCAACGTCCTGACTTTC
CDR3 protein: CASRGHYSGANVLTF
V gene: TRBV9
D gene: -
clone size: once
J gene: TRBJ2-6

CDR3 DNA: TGTGCCAGCAGCTTGGGGGCTAGCGGGCAATACAATGAGCAGTTCTTC
CDR3 protein: CASSLGASGQYNEQFF
V gene: TRBV5-5
D gene: TRBD2
clone size: few
J gene: TRBJ2-1

CDR3 DNA: TGTGCCAGCAGCGCAACCTCGGGGAATCTCGCGAACACCGGGGAGCTGTTTTTT
CDR3 protein: CASSATSGNLANTGELFF
V gene: TRBV9
D gene: -
clone size: -
J gene: TRBJ2-2

CDR3 DNA: TGCAGCGGAGCCGGGACTAGCGGGGGGGCCTACTACGAGCAGTACTTC
CDR3 protein: CSGAGTSGGAYYEQYF
V gene: TRBV29-1
D gene: TRBD2
clone size: few
J gene: TRBJ2-7

CDR3 DNA: TGTGCCAGCAGCCAAGCGGGACTAGGTAGAAATGAGCAGTTCTTC
CDR3 protein: CASSQAGLGRNEQFF
V gene: TRBV7-3
D gene: TRBD2
clone size: -
J gene: TRBJ2-1

CDR3 DNA: TGTGCCAGTAGTCCATACAGGGGCATGAACACTGAAGCTTTCTTT
CDR3 protein: CASSPYRGMNTEAFF
V gene: TRBV19
D gene: TRBD1
clone size: -
J gene: TRBJ1-1

CDR3 DNA: TGTGCCAGCAGTGAGCAGGTTAGGGGTCAGCCCCAGCATTTT
CDR3 protein: CASSEQVRGQPQHF
V gene: TRBV2
D gene: -
clone size: -
J gene: TRBJ1-5

CDR3 DNA: TGTGCCAGCAGCTCGACTAGCGGAACCTACGAGCAGTACTTC
CDR3 protein: CASSSTSGTYEQYF
V gene: TRBV7-2
D gene: TRBD2
clone size: -
J gene: TRBJ2-7

CDR3 DNA: TGTGCCAGCAGCTTTGACCCCACTCAGGGTTTTCCCACAGATACGCAGTATTTT
CDR3 protein: CASSFDPTQGFPTDTQYF
V gene: TRBV11-3
D gene: -
clone size: -
J gene: TRBJ2-3

CDR3 DNA: TGTGCCAGTAGTATAAGCGACAGGGGTGGTGAGACCCAGTACTTC
CDR3 protein: CASSISDRGGETQYF
V gene: TRBV19
D gene: TRBD1
clone size: -
J gene: TRBJ2-5

CDR3 DNA: TGTGCCAGCAGCTTATCGACTAGCGGGGCCACAGATACGCAGTATTTT
CDR3 protein: CASSLSTSGATDTQYF
V gene: TRBV5-4
D gene: TRBD2
clone size: -
J gene: TRBJ2-3

CDR3 DNA: TGTGCCAGCAGCGCGACGACAGGGGGGCTCAATGAGCAGTTCTTC
CDR3 protein: CASSATTGGLNEQFF
V gene: TRBV6-6
D gene: TRBD1
clone size: -
J gene: TRBJ2-1

CDR3 DNA: TGTGCCAGCAGCCAAGACCCCGCGATAAAAGCTTTCTTT
CDR3 protein: CASSQDPAIKAFF
V gene: TRBV14
D gene: -
clone size: -
J gene: TRBJ1-1

CDR3 DNA: TGTGCCAGCAGGGAACAGGGGGGTCAGCCCCAGCATTTT
CDR3 protein: CASREQGGQPQHF
V gene: TRBV2
D gene: TRBD1
clone size: medium-sized
J gene: TRBJ1-5

CDR3 DNA: TGTGCCAGCAGCTTCTCGACAGGGGGCAAATATGAGCAGTTCTTC
CDR3 protein: CASSFSTGGKYEQFF
V gene: TRBV7-2
D gene: TRBD1
clone size: -
J gene: TRBJ2-1

CDR3 DNA: TGTGCCAGCAGGCCAACAGGAGAGGATGGCTACACCTTC
CDR3 protein: CASRPTGEDGYTF
V gene: TRBV28
D gene: -
clone size: -
J gene: TRBJ1-2

CDR3 DNA: TGTGCCAGCTCCGGGGATGTGGATCAGCCCCAGCATTTT
CDR3 protein: CASSGDVDQPQHF
V gene: TRBV18
D gene: -
clone size: -
J gene: TRBJ1-5